A single sample gave rise to the 9 T cell receptor beta chains below, sequenced in a study of CD8+ T cells in alopecia areata. Once RNA had been extracted, it was reverse transcribed into cDNA to act as the sequencing template. Sequenced by immunoSEQ multiplex PCR; TCRdb stores in-frame clones only, minus some. The data contain 190,000 or so clones, 60% of them singletons. Treatment reported: oral pan-JAK inhibitor, 5-10 mg twice daily. The sequences come from CD4+ T cells sorted from blood, collected at week 4, from a patient treated with tofacitinib. These receptor sequences come from a human donor with alopecia areata.

The J gene is TRBJ1-5, the V gene TRBV30; 12 bases agree with TRBD1. Germline lookup yields CDR1 GTSNPN and CDR2 SVGIG (reference sequence). The CDR3 runs 15 residues. Trimming at V came to 0 bases and at J to 6 bases, leaving 3 bases not matched to a gene. CDR3 bases: TGTGCCTGGAGTGTCGGGACAGGGGGCCCTCAGCCCCAGCATTTT. Its translation is CAWSVGTGGPQPQHF.

The chain employs TRBV6-6 and TRBJ2-5; 7 bases line up with TRBD2. The germline V gene has CDR1 MNHNY and CDR2 SVGAGI (reference sequence). V dropped 5 bases and J dropped 9; count of bases not matched to a gene: 3. CDR3 length equals 11 residues. CDR3 DNA sequence: TGTGCCAGCAGTACCCGGGGGGCCCAGTACTTC. The encoded protein is CASSTRGAQYF.

The CDR3 DNA reads as TGTGCCAGCAGCCACGACAGTTCACCCCTCCACTTT. Translation gives CASSHDSSPLHF. The chain combines TRBV7-9 with TRBJ1-6, with D possibly matching TRBD1 (5 bases). Germline assignment: CDR1 SEHNR and CDR2 FQNEAQ (reference sequence). V shed 5 bases and J shed 9 bases, with 8 bases lying between them. The CDR3 length is 12 residues.

This clone turned up a few times. This chain's CDR3 is CASSSKRSLAGDQSDTQYF. Here the CDR3 DNA reads TGTGCCAGCAGCTCAAAACGGTCTTTAGCGGGGGATCAATCAGATACGCAGTATTTT. The rearrangement joins TRBV7-9 to TRBJ2-3; 9 bases align to TRBD2. With V trimmed by 4 bases and J by 4 bases, 18 bases remained unmatched. The CDR3 contains 19 residues. The V gene's germline CDR1 is SEHNR and CDR2 FQNEAQ (reference sequence).

The rearrangement joins TRBV29-1 to TRBJ1-1; D remains unclear. The V gene's germline CDR1 is SQVTM and CDR2 ANQGSEA. CDR3 length equals 8 residues. Trimming removed 6 bases at V and 11 bases at J, with 7 bases between. Written as DNA, the CDR3 is TGCAGCGTCGAATCTGCTTTCTTT. Its protein product is CSVESAFF.

The rearrangement joins TRBV29-1 to TRBJ1-2, with 7 bases identical to TRBD1. The germline gives CDR1 SQVTM, CDR2 ANQGSEA. The CDR3 has 14 residues. V lost 0 bases to trimming and J lost 8 bases; unmatched junction nucleotides: 9. CDR3 nucleotide sequence: TGCAGCGTTGAAGATCTAGGGACAGTAGGCGGCTACACCTTC. Translated, it gives CSVEDLGTVGGYTF. Full variable domain (missing parts from reference TRBV29-1 and TRBJ1-2): SAVISQKPSRDICQRGTSLTIQCQVDSQVTMMFWYRQQPGQSLTLIATANQGSEATYESGFVIDKFPISRPNLTFSTLTVSNMSPEDSSIYLCSVEDLGTVGGYTFGSGTRLTVV.

The genes are TRBV30 and TRBJ2-2, with 11 positions matching TRBD1. Germline CDR1 is GTSNPN and CDR2 is SVGIG (reference sequence). The CDR3 extends over 16 amino acids. V lost 0 bases, J lost 5 bases, and 5 bases stayed unmatched. CDR3 DNA sequence: TGTGCCTGGAGTGTATCTGGGACAGGGGGGACCGGGGAGCTGTTTTTT. This codes for CAWSVSGTGGTGELFF.

The chain has TRBV27 and TRBJ2-1, with D maybe TRBD1 (5 bases). Germline loops: CDR1 MNHEY, CDR2 SMNVEV (reference sequence). V gave up 10 bases and J gave up 9 bases, with 22 bases separating them. The CDR3 spans 14 residues. CDR3 in DNA: TGTGCCACCAGAACCCATTCAGGGTTGGGTGAGCAGTTCTTC. Amino acids: CATRTHSGLGEQFF.

This clone was recorded a few times. The CDR3 spells CASSEVGLSNTGELFF. In nucleotides, the CDR3 is TGTGCCAGCAGTGAAGTGGGACTCTCGAACACCGGGGAGCTGTTTTTT. V usage is TRBV2 and J usage is TRBJ2-2; weak D call: TRBD2 (6 bases). Germline V gene lookup returns CDR1 SNHLY and CDR2 FYNNEI. The CDR3 consists of 16 residues. Between the trimmed V and J ends, which lost 1 base and 0 bases, there was a span of 9 bases.